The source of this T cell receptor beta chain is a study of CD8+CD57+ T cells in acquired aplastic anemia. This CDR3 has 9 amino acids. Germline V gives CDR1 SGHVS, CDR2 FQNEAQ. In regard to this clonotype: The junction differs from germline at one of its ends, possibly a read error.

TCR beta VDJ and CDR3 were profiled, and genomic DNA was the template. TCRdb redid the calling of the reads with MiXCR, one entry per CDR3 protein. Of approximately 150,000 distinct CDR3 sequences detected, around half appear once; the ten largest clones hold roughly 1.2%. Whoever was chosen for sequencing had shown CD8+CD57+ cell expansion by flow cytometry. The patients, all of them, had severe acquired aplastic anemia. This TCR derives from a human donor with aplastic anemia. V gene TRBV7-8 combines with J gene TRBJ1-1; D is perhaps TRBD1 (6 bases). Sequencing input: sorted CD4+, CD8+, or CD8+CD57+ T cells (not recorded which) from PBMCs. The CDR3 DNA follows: TGTGCCAGCAGCCCCAGACAGGTCTTT. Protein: CASSPRQVF.